The 20 T cell receptor beta chains presented below share a single source sample, sequenced in a study of cytomegalovirus exposure and HLA in healthy donors. Generated by immunoSEQ multiplex PCR, the TCRdb table keeps only in-frame clones and is missing some. The data hold some 49,000 clones, with almost 95% observed a single time. Sequenced: PBMCs. The receptor source for this set is a man between 18 and 35 years old in good health and CMV-seronegative.

This chain uses TRBV5-4 with TRBJ1-1; no clear D gene. Germline-derived CDR1 and CDR2 are SGHNT and YYREEE (reference sequence). The CDR3 is 14 residues long. The V end lost 3 bases, the J end lost 1 base, and 10 bases lay between the germline ends. CDR3 nucleotides: TGTGCCAGCAGCTCTCTAAGTAGGAACACTGAAGCTTTCTTT. It yields the protein CASSSLSRNTEAFF.

J is TRBJ2-2 and V is TRBV11-2, with 9 nucleotides matching TRBD2. Germline lookup yields CDR1 SGHAT and CDR2 FQNNGV. This CDR3 spans 15 amino acids. Trimming at V came to 3 bases and at J to 4 bases, leaving 3 bases not matched to a gene. Written as DNA, the CDR3 is TGTGCCAGCAGCTTCTTGACTAGCGGCACCGGGGAGCTGTTTTTT. Translation gives CASSFLTSGTGELFF.

This clone was recorded once. This chain joins TRBV5-6 and TRBJ2-1; D is unresolved. Germline V gives CDR1 SGHDT, CDR2 YYEEEE. The CDR3 spans 11 residues. Trimming stripped 1 base from V and 8 bases from J, with 4 bases between. CDR3 loop: CASSLYDEQFF. DNA for the CDR3: TGTGCCAGCAGCTTGTATGATGAGCAGTTCTTC.

The V and J genes are TRBV19 and TRBJ1-2; D is unclear. This CDR3 region has 11 residues. Germline V gene lookup returns CDR1 LNHDA and CDR2 SQIVND (reference sequence). Trimming left V 3 bases short and J 10 bases short, with 9 bases between. The CDR3 bases are TGTGCCAGTAGTATTGGGCCCCACTACACCTTC. Translation: CASSIGPHYTF.

The chain links TRBV29-1 to TRBJ1-2, with 8 bases that match TRBD1. The V gene end was trimmed by 4 bases and the J gene end by 6 bases; junction bases not matched to a gene: 4. Germline CDR1 is SQVTM and CDR2 is ANQGSEA. The CDR3 is made up of 12 amino acids. This chain's CDR3 is CSVGDRSHGYTF. The CDR3 DNA reads as TGCAGCGTTGGGGACAGGTCGCATGGCTACACCTTC.

V is TRBV6-1 and J is TRBJ2-7; 8 bases map to TRBD1. Looked up from germline, CDR1 is MNHNS and CDR2 is SASEGT. Trimming cost V 4 bases and J 0 bases; bases outside gene matches: 2. The CDR3 has 14 residues. The CDR3 coding sequence is TGTGCCAGCAGTGGGGACAGGAGCTCCTACGAGCAGTACTTC. It translates to CASSGDRSSYEQYF.

This clone appeared once. The J gene is TRBJ2-1, the V gene TRBV11-1; D remains unclear. V was pared by 2 bases and J by 7 bases, with 9 bases between. The CDR3 runs to 13 residues. Germline V CDR1 and CDR2: SGHAT, FQDESV (reference sequence). The CDR3 region is CASSLLQVNEQFF. The CDR3 nucleotides are TGTGCCAGCAGCTTACTCCAGGTAAATGAGCAGTTCTTC.

The V call is TRBV6-4, the J call TRBJ2-1; TRBD2 matches at 12 bases. With V trimmed by 4 bases and J by 5 bases, 3 bases remained unmatched. Germline-derived CDR1 and CDR2 are MRHNA and SNTAGT. The CDR3 runs to 15 residues. CDR3 nucleotide sequence: TGTGCCAGCAGTGTAAGGACTAGCGGGGACAATGAGCAGTTCTTC. It encodes CASSVRTSGDNEQFF.

The DNA for the CDR3 is TGTGCCAGCAGCCTGACAGGGGGCCTTCCATCTAGCACAGATACGCAGTATTTT. The encoded protein is CASSLTGGLPSSTDTQYF. The chain carries TRBV9 and TRBJ2-3, with 10 bases matching TRBD1. V lost 4 bases to trimming and J lost 0 bases; unmatched junction nucleotides: 11. Germline values: CDR1 SGDLS, CDR2 YYNGEE. The length of the CDR3 is 18 residues.

The chain couples TRBV6-1 to TRBJ1-1; weak D call: TRBD1 (6 bases). V was clipped by 5 bases and J by 1 base, with 11 bases between them. The CDR3 covers 14 residues. Germline-derived CDR1 and CDR2 are MNHNS and SASEGT. CDR3 DNA sequence: TGTGCCAGCAGTCGAGGGGGGGGGAACACTGAAGCTTTCTTT. Translating gives CASSRGGGNTEAFF.

The chain links TRBV29-1 to TRBJ2-2; 12 positions match TRBD2. Germline trimming cut 5 bases from V and 2 bases from J; bases unmatched to any gene: 3. Looked up from germline, CDR1 is SQVTM and CDR2 is ANQGSEA. This CDR3 comprises 15 residues. CDR3 in DNA: TGCAGCGTTTCGACTAGCGGGAGAAACACCGGGGAGCTGTTTTTT. Protein product: CSVSTSGRNTGELFF.

The V and J genes are TRBV2 and TRBJ1-5, with a tentative D call TRBD1 (6 bases). The germline V gene encodes CDR1 SNHLY and CDR2 FYNNEI. The V end lost 7 bases, the J end lost 3 bases, and 13 bases lay between the germline ends. The CDR3 is 14 amino acids. CDR3 loop: CASKNDRNNQPQHF. The CDR3 DNA reads as TGTGCCAGCAAGAATGACAGGAACAATCAGCCCCAGCATTTT.

CDR3 in DNA: TGTGCCAGCTCACCACAGTCAGGGTTAGAGGAGACCCAGTACTTC. Translating it yields CASSPQSGLEETQYF. V gene TRBV18 combines with J gene TRBJ2-5, with TRBD1 as a possible D gene (5 bases). Germline V gives CDR1 KGHSH, CDR2 LQKENI. V lost 1 base and J 5 bases, leaving 14 bases between the germline ends. The CDR3 is 15 amino acids.

The V gene is TRBV5-4, the J gene TRBJ1-3; D gene unclear. V was trimmed by 0 bases and J by 1 base, leaving 14 bases between them. This CDR3 spans 17 amino acids. CDR1 and CDR2 from the germline V gene are SGHNT and YYREEE (reference sequence). In DNA form, the CDR3 reads TGTGCCAGCAGCTTGGGTCCGGGGTTGCTATCTGGAAACACCATATATTTT. Translated: CASSLGPGLLSGNTIYF.

This clone was observed once. This rearrangement joins TRBV27 to TRBJ2-5, with 8 bases fitting TRBD1. This CDR3 region has 14 residues. The germline gives CDR1 MNHEY, CDR2 SMNVEV (reference sequence). J lost 5 bases, V lost 7 bases, and 9 bases had no gene match. The CDR3 sequence: CASTRGRFMETQYF. The CDR3 nucleotides read TGTGCCAGCACCAGGGGGCGGTTTATGGAGACCCAGTACTTC.

V usage is TRBV9 and J usage is TRBJ2-2; 7 nucleotides match TRBD1. V gave up 4 bases and J gave up 7 bases; unmatched junction bases: 10. The CDR3 spans 15 residues. CDR1 is SGDLS, CDR2 YYNGEE, per germline. The CDR3 spells CASSPHRGGIGELFF. The CDR3 DNA is TGTGCCAGCAGCCCTCACAGGGGTGGTATCGGGGAGCTGTTTTTT.

The rearrangement uses TRBV5-4 and TRBJ2-7, with 7 bases aligning to TRBD1. The CDR3 has 15 amino acids. Germline V lookup: CDR1 SGHNT, CDR2 YYREEE (reference sequence). J lost 0 bases, V lost 5 bases, and 8 bases had no gene match. In nucleotides, the CDR3 is TGTGCCAGCAGTGAATTCGACAGGGCCTCCTACGAGCAGTACTTC. Translating gives CASSEFDRASYEQYF.

The V gene is TRBV7-2, the J gene TRBJ1-2, with D perhaps matching TRBD1 (6 bases). CDR1 and CDR2 from the germline V gene are SGHTA and FQGNSA. Trimming stripped 5 bases from V and 2 bases from J, with 9 bases between. CDR3 length: 13 residues. CDR3 sequence: CASSQDRNYGYTF. The DNA of the CDR3 is TGTGCCAGCAGCCAGGACAGAAACTATGGCTACACCTTC.

This chain links TRBV6-6 with TRBJ2-5; TRBD2 aligns across 7 bases. Germline CDR1 is MNHNY and CDR2 is SVGAGI (reference sequence). Germline trimming cut 4 bases from V and 5 bases from J; bases unmatched to any gene: 10. The CDR3 extends over 15 amino acids. In DNA, the CDR3 is TGTGCCAGCAGTTCCTACAGTCCCGGGAGGGAGACCCAGTACTTC. Translating gives CASSSYSPGRETQYF.

The chain has TRBV2 and TRBJ2-7; 13 bases fit TRBD2. CDR1 and CDR2 (germline): SNHLY, FYNNEI. The junction had 11 bases not matched to a gene; V was cut back by 7 bases and J by 2 bases. CDR3 length: 17 amino acids. The CDR3 reads CASTDSGLAGQTYEQYF. The DNA for the CDR3 is TGTGCCAGCACCGATTCGGGACTAGCGGGACAAACCTACGAGCAGTACTTC.